This T cell receptor beta chain derives from a study of B cell selection in AIRE deficiency. As to this clone: Its antigen is as yet unknown.

Findings of the study overall: With only TCRbeta sequenced, roughly 37% of shared healthy Treg sequences overlapped Tconv.

Sorting defined conventional CD4 T cells as CD4+CD127+. The CDR3 spans 15 residues. After removal of 5 bases from V and 6 bases from J, the junction contained 9 bases not matched to a gene. Per the germline V gene, CDR1 is SEHNR and CDR2 is FQNEAQ (reference sequence). Some clones are missing from TCRdb's copy, which holds only in-frame ones; the method was immunoSEQ multiplex PCR. The repertoire consists of about 25,000 clones, with 95% to 96% occurring once and the leading ten covering approximately 0.25%. The sequence was collected from a human donor in good health. The specimen was CD4+CD127+ conventional T cells sorted from PBMCs. V usage is TRBV7-9 and J usage is TRBJ1-2; 10 bases align to TRBD1. Written as DNA, the CDR3 is TGTGCCAGCAGCCCGTCAGGGACAGGGGATCATGGCTACACCTTC. It specifies CASSPSGTGDHGYTF. Full variable domain (outside the CDR3, taken from reference TRBV7-9 and TRBJ1-2): DTGVSQNPRHKITKRGQNVTFRCDPISEHNRLYWYRQTLGQGPEFLTYFQNEAQLEKSRLLSDRFSAERPKGSFSTLEIQRTEQGDSAMYLCASSPSGTGDHGYTFGSGTRLTVV.